This TCR beta chain was observed in a study of blood T cell repertoires in COVID-19. TCRdb's copy holds only in-frame clones and misses some; the assay was immunoSEQ multiplex PCR. The sample contains approximately 250,000 clones, over 75% of which appear only once. The ends were cut back, 1 base at V and 0 bases at J, with 17 bases in the middle. This CDR3 has 18 residues. CDR1 is SGHTA, CDR2 FQGNSA, per germline. The clonotype comes from a man aged 50 to 60 with COVID-19, enrolled during active disease. What was sequenced was peripheral blood. The chain employs TRBV7-2 and TRBJ2-3; a weak D match, TRBD2 (6 bases). In DNA, the CDR3 is TGTGCCAGCAGCTTAGTTACCGGGACTGATACTAGCACAGATACGCAGTATTTT. Encoded protein: CASSLVTGTDTSTDTQYF.